Presented here are 7 T cell receptor beta chains from one specimen sequenced in a study of OX40 agonist ivuxolimab in advanced cancers. Sequenced by immunoSEQ multiplex PCR; TCRdb stores in-frame clones only, minus some. The data show 50,000 to 65,000 clones, approximately 80% seen once. Source: CD4+ or CD8+ T cells sorted from blood, taken in a trial of the OX40 agonist ivuxolimab. The source of these receptors is an adult with an advanced solid tumor such as melanoma, head and neck, liver or kidney cancer.

Only a few counts were recorded for this clone. The rearrangement links TRBV28 to TRBJ1-5, with 8 bases that match TRBD1. The trim removed 3 bases at V and 11 bases at J, leaving 6 bases unmatched. CDR1 MDHEN and CDR2 SYDVKM come from the germline V gene. The CDR3 runs to 13 residues. CDR3 sequence (DNA): TGTGCCAGCAGTTTCCCAGGGGGCATGTCCCAGCATTTT. Translated, it gives CASSFPGGMSQHF.

The sample holds one count of this clone. V usage is TRBV19 and J usage is TRBJ1-5, with TRBD1 as a possible D gene (5 bases). With 6 bases removed from V and 1 base from J, the gap between germline ends came to 10 bases. Germline values: CDR1 LNHDA, CDR2 SQIVND (reference sequence). This CDR3 has 14 residues. The CDR3 here is CASSPGRSNQPQHF. In nucleotides, the CDR3 is TGTGCCAGTAGCCCAGGGAGGAGCAATCAGCCCCAGCATTTT.

The chain links TRBV7-9 to TRBJ2-5; D gene ambiguous. The CDR3 is 13 residues long. V shed 4 bases and J shed 3 bases, with 9 bases lying between them. The germline V gene has CDR1 SEHNR and CDR2 FQNEAQ (reference sequence). CDR3 in DNA: TGTGCCAGCAGCTCTCTAGTCAAAGAGACCCAGTACTTC. Residues: CASSSLVKETQYF.

This rearrangement joins TRBV30 to TRBJ1-1; D possibly corresponds to TRBD1 (6 bases). There are 11 residues in the CDR3. V was trimmed by 4 bases and J by 7 bases, leaving 10 bases between them. The germline V gene has CDR1 GTSNPN and CDR2 SVGIG (reference sequence). The CDR3, as DNA: TGTGCCTGGACACAGGGCGGTGAAGCTTTCTTT. Its protein is CAWTQGGEAFF.

The chain recombines TRBV29-1 with TRBJ1-2, with D uncertain. The CDR3 covers 12 residues. The germline V and J ends were trimmed by 4 bases and 0 bases, with 6 bases remaining between them. CDR1 SQVTM and CDR2 ANQGSEA come from the germline V gene. DNA of the CDR3: TGCAGCGTTGTACTAGCTAACTATGGCTACACCTTC. Its protein is CSVVLANYGYTF.

V and J are TRBV5-6 and TRBJ1-1, with D uncertain. The CDR3 has 12 residues. Germline-derived CDR1 and CDR2 are SGHDT and YYEEEE. Trimming removed 6 bases at V and 11 bases at J, with 17 bases between. Here the CDR3 DNA reads TGTGCCAGCAACCTGGTGGGAACCAGGGCTTTCTTT. Its protein is CASNLVGTRAFF.

As DNA, the CDR3 is TGTGCCAGCAGTTATGATCATGTTAGCCTCTACGAGCAGTACTTC. As protein: CASSYDHVSLYEQYF. This sequence joins TRBV6-6 and TRBJ2-7; unclear D gene. Germline V gene data show CDR1 as MNHNY and CDR2 as SVGAGI (reference sequence). Trimming stripped 3 bases from V and 3 bases from J, with 15 bases between. CDR3 size: 15 residues.